This T cell receptor (beta chain) comes out of a study of T cell responses to AZD1222 COVID-19 vaccine. Study-level findings and limits: Epitopes outside B.1.351 and B.1.1.7 mutated regions reportedly drew nearly half of spike TCRs. Spike as a whole was targeted by vaccine-associated CD4 TCRs, dominant at 160-218 and 743-854. Spike-specific TCR depth and breadth grew after two AZD1222 doses.

The data were produced by immunoSEQ multiplex PCR, yet TCRdb's version contains in-frame clones alone and is incomplete. The data hold 200,000 or so clones, with 90% to 95% observed a single time. The CDR3 contains 11 residues. Germline V gene sequence: CDR1 SQVTM, CDR2 ANQGSEA. The ends were cut back, 6 bases at V and 6 bases at J, with 12 bases in the middle. On this clone: Its antigen is unknown.

The chain links TRBV29-1 to TRBJ2-7, with D possibly called TRBD1 or TRBD2 (5 bases each). This clonotype was sampled from an adult in good health. Sequenced here: peripheral blood, sampled on day 0 of AZD1222 vaccination. The CDR3 region is CSVAGTGEQYF. The CDR3 DNA sequence: TGCAGCGTCGCCGGGACCGGCGAGCAGTACTTC.